This T cell receptor beta chain came from a study of shared clonotypes between healthy human individuals. The CDR3 is made up of 13 amino acids. V lost 3 bases and J lost 1, with 7 bases in between. Germline CDR1 SGHRS, CDR2 YFSETQ. Libraries were prepared by immunoSEQ multiplex PCR; TCRdb keeps only in-frame clonotypes and omits some of them. This sample has around 1,100,000 clones, with 70% to 80% found just once. The V call is TRBV5-1, the J call TRBJ2-5, with a possible D match to TRBD1 (6 bases). The sequenced material came from memory CD4+ T cells from PBMCs. Subset reported: CD45RA-negative fraction. This sequence originates from a man between 18 and 29 years old in good health. Some clones in this sample may be carry-over from other donors' samples. Here the CDR3 DNA reads TGCGCCAGCAGCTGGACAGCCCAAGAGACCCAGTACTTC. Amino acids: CASSWTAQETQYF.